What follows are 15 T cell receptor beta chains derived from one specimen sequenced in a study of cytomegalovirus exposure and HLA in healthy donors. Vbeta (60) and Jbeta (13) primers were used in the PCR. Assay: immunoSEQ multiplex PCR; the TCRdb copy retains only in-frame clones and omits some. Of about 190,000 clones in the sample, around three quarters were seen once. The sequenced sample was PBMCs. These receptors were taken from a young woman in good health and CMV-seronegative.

The chain's CDR3 is CASSQSGVDQPQHF. DNA for the CDR3: TGTGCCAGCAGCCAGTCAGGGGTAGATCAGCCCCAGCATTTT. The chain joins TRBV14 to TRBJ1-5; TRBD1 is a possible D gene (6 bases). The CDR3 spans 14 residues. Germline V gene sequence: CDR1 SGHDN, CDR2 FVKESK. Between the trimmed V and J ends, which lost 3 bases and 5 bases, there was a span of 11 bases.

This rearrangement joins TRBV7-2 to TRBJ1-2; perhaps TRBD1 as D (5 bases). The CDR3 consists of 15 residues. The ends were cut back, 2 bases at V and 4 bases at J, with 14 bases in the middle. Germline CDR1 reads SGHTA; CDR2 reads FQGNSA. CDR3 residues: CASSLNMAGLYGYTF. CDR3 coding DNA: TGTGCCAGCAGCTTAAATATGGCAGGGCTCTATGGCTACACCTTC.

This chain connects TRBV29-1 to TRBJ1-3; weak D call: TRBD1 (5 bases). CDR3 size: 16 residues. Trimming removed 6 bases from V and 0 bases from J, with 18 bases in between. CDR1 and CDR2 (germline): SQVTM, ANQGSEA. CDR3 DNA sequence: TGCAGCGTAAAAGGAGTAACAGGTGGCTCTGGAAACACCATATATTTT. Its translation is CSVKGVTGGSGNTIYF.

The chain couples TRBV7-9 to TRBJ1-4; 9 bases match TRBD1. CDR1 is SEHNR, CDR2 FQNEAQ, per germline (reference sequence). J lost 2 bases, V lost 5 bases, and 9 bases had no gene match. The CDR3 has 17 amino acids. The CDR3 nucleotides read TGTGCCAGCAGCCCAGCCCGGGACAGGGTCACTAATGAAAAACTGTTTTTT. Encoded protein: CASSPARDRVTNEKLFF.

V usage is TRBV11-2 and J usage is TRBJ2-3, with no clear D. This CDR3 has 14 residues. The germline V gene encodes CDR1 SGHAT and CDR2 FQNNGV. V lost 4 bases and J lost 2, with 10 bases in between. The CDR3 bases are TGTGCCAGCAGCTCCCGACTCCACACAGATACGCAGTATTTT. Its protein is CASSSRLHTDTQYF.

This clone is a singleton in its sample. CDR3 nucleotide sequence: TGTGCCAGCAGCCGACTAGCGGGAGGCCAGGGGGAGCAGTACTTC. Its translation is CASSRLAGGQGEQYF. V is TRBV11-1 and J is TRBJ2-7; 13 bases map to TRBD2. The CDR3 is 15 amino acids. Germline V lookup: CDR1 SGHAT, CDR2 FQDESV (reference sequence). The trim removed 5 bases at V and 7 bases at J, leaving 8 bases unmatched.

This CDR3 is CASSFRTGGGKTQYF. The CDR3 nucleotides are TGTGCCAGCAGTTTTAGGACAGGGGGCGGAAAGACCCAGTACTTC. The V and J genes are TRBV27 and TRBJ2-5, with 11 bases fitting TRBD1. The CDR3 consists of 15 residues. V shed 3 bases, J shed 6 bases, and the junction held 6 bases outside the gene matches. Per the germline V gene, CDR1 is MNHEY and CDR2 is SMNVEV (reference sequence).

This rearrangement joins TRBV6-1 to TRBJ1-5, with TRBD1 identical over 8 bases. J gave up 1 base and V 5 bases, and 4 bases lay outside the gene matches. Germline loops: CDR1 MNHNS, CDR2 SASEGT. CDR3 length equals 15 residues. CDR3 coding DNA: TGTGCCAGCAGTTCCGGGACAGGAAGCAATCAGCCCCAGCATTTT. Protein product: CASSSGTGSNQPQHF.

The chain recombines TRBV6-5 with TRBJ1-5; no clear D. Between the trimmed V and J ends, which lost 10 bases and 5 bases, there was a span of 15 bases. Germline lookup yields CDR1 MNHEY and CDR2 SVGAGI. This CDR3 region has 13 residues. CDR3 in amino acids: CATARRAHQPQHF. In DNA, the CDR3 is TGTGCCACCGCAAGGCGGGCACATCAGCCCCAGCATTTT.

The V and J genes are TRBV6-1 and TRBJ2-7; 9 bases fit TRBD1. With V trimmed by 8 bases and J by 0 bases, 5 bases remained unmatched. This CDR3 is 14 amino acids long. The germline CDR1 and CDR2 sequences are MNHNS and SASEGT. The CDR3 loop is CASWGQGTSYEQYF. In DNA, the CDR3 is TGTGCCAGCTGGGGACAGGGTACCTCCTACGAGCAGTACTTC.

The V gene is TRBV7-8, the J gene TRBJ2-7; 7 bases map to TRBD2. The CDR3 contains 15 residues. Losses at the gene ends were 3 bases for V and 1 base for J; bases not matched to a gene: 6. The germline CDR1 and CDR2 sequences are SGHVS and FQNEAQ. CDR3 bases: TGTGCCAGCAGCTTTTTGGGGGGGGGATCCTACGAGCAGTACTTC. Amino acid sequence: CASSFLGGGSYEQYF.

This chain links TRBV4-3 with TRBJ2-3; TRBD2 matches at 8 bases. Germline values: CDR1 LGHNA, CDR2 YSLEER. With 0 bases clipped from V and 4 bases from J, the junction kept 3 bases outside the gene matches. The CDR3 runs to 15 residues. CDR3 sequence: CASSQEAGVSDTQYF. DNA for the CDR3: TGCGCCAGCAGCCAAGAAGCGGGAGTATCAGATACGCAGTATTTT.

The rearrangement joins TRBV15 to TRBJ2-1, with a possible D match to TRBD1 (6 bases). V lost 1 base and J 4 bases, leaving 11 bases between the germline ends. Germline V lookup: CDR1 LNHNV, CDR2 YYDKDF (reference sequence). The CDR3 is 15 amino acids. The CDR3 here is CATSRVQGTYNEQFF. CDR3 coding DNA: TGTGCCACCAGCAGAGTCCAAGGGACATACAATGAGCAGTTCTTC.

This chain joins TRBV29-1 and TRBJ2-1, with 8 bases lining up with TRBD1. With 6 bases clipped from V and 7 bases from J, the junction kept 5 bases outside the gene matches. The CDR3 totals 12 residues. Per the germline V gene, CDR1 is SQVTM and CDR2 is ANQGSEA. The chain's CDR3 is CSVSQGANEQFF. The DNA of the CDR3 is TGCAGCGTCTCGCAGGGGGCAAATGAGCAGTTCTTC.

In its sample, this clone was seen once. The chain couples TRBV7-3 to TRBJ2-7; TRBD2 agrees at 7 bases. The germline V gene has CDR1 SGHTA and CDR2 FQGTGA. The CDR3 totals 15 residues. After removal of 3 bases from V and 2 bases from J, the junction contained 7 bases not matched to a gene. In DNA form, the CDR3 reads TGTGCCAGCAGCTTGAGCGGGGCTTCAACCTACGAGCAGTACTTC. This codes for CASSLSGASTYEQYF.